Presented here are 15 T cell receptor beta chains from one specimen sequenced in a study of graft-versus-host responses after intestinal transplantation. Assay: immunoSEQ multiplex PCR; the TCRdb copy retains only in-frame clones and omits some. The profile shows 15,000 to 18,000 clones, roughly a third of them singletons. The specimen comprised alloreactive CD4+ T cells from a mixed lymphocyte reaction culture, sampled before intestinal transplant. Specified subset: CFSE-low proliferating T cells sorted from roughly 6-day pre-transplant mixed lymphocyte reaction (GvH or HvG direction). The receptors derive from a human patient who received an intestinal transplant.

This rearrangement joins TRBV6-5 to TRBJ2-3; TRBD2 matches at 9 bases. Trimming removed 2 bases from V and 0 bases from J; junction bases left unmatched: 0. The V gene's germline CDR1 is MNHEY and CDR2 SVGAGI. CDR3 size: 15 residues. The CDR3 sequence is CASSYTSGSTDTQYF. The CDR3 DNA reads TGTGCCAGCAGTTACACTAGCGGGAGCACAGATACGCAGTATTTT.

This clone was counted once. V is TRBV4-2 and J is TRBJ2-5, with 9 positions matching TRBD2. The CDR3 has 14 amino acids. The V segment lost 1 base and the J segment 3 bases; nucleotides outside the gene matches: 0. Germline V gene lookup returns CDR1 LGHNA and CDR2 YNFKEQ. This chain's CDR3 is CASSQGLAEETQYF. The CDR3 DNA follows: TGTGCCAGCAGCCAAGGACTAGCGGAAGAGACCCAGTACTTC.

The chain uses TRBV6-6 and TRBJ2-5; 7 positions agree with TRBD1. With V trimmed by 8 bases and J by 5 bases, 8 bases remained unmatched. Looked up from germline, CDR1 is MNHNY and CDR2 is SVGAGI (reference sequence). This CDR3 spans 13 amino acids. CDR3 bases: TGTGCCAGCCAGAGACAGGGAAGGGAGACCCAGTACTTC. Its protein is CASQRQGRETQYF.

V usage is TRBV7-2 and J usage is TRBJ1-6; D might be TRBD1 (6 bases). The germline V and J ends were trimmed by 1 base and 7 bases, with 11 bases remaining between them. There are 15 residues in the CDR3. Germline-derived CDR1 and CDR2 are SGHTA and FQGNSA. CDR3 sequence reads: CASSLVGTRNSPLHF. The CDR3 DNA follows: TGTGCCAGCAGCTTAGTCGGGACAAGGAATTCACCCCTCCACTTT.

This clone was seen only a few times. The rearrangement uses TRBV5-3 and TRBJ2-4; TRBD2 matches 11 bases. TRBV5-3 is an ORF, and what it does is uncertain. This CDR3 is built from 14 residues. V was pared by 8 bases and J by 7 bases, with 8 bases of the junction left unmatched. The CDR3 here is CASSPRTSGNIQYF. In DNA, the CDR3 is TGTGCCAGCAGCCCCAGGACTAGCGGGAACATTCAGTACTTC.

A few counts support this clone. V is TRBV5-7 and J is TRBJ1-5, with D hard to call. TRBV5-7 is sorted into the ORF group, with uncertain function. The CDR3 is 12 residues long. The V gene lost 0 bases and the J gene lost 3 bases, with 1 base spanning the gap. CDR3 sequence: CASSLDNQPQHF. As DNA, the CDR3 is TGTGCCAGCAGCTTGGACAATCAGCCCCAGCATTTT.

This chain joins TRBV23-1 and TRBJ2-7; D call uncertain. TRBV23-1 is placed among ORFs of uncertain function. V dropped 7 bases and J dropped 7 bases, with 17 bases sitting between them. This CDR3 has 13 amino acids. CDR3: CASTGRSSKEQYF. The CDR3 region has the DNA TGCGCCAGCACCGGGCGGTCCTCTAAGGAGCAGTACTTC.

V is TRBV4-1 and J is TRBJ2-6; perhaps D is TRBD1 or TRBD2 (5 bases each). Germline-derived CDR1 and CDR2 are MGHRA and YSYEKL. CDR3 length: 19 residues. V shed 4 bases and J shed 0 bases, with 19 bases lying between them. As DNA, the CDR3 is TGCGCCAGCAGCCGCTTCCGCCGGGACGGAGGCTCTGGGGCCAACGTCCTGACTTTC. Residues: CASSRFRRDGGSGANVLTF.

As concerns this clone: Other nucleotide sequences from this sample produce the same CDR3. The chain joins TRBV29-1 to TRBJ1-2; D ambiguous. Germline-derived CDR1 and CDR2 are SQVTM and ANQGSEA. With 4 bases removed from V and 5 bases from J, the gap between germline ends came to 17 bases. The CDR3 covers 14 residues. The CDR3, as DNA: TGCAGCGTTGGTTTTCGGAACGTAGAATATGGCTACACCTTC. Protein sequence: CSVGFRNVEYGYTF.

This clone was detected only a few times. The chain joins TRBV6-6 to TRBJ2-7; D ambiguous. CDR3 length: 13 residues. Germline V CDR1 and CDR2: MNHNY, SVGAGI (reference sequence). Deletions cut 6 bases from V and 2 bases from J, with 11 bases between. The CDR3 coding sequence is TGTGCCAGCAGCCACACCCTGGCCTACGAGCAGTACTTC. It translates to CASSHTLAYEQYF.

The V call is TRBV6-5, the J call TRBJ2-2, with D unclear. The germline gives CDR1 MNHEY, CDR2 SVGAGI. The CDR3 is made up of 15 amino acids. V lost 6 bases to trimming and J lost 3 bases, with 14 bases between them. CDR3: CASSTKPLDTGELFF. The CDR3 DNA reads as TGTGCCAGCAGCACTAAACCTTTGGACACCGGGGAGCTGTTTTTT.

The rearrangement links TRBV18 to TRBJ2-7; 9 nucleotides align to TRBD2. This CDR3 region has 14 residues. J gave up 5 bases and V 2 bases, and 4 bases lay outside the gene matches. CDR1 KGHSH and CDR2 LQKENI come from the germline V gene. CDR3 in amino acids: CASSPVAGENEQYF. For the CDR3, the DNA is TGTGCCAGCTCACCAGTAGCGGGAGAGAACGAGCAGTACTTC.

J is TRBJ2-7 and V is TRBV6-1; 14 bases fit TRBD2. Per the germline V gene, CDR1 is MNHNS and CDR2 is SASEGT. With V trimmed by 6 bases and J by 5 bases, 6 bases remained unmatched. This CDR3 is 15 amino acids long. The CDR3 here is CASSRLAGGRDEQYF. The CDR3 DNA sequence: TGTGCCAGCAGCAGACTAGCGGGGGGGCGGGACGAGCAGTACTTC.

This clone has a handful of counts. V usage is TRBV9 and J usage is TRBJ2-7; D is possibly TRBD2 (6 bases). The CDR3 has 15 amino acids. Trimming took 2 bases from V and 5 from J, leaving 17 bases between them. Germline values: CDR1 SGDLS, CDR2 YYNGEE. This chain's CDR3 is CASSVLGGPFDEQYF. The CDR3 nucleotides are TGTGCCAGCAGCGTTCTGGGAGGTCCTTTTGACGAGCAGTACTTC.

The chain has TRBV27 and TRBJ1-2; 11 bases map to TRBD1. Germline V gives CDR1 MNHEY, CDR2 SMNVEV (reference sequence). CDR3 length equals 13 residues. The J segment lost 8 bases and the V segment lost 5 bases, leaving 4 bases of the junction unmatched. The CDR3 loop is CASSARTGGGYTF. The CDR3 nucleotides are TGTGCCAGCAGTGCCAGGACAGGGGGCGGCTACACCTTC.